This T cell receptor (beta chain) was profiled in a study of cytomegalovirus exposure and HLA in healthy donors. PCR used 60 Vbeta primers and 13 Jbeta primers. The protocol was immunoSEQ multiplex PCR, while the TCRdb copy is restricted to in-frame clones and leaves out a portion. This table holds about 150,000 clones, 82% found once. Each donor was nominally healthy when sampled (though unrecorded immune exposures were likely). Study-level points and caveats: V- and J-gene trimming of TCR beta was linked (in a later analysis) to a missense DCLRE1C variant. It was reported in a later analysis that an Asian-associated ancestry cluster showed fewer N-insertions than the roughly 660-donor mean.

In the case of this clone: Its antigen is as yet unknown.

The sequence was obtained from a woman between 50 and 59 years old in good health and CMV-seropositive. Sequenced sample: PBMCs.

CDR3 nucleotides: TGCGCCAGCAGCTTGGCCTTGGTTTCAGGGAGGTACACAGATACGCAGTATTTT. It is translated as CASSLALVSGRYTDTQYF. The chain combines TRBV5-1 with TRBJ2-3; D is possibly TRBD2 (6 bases). Trimming stripped 0 bases from V and 2 bases from J, with 19 bases between. CDR1 is SGHRS and CDR2 is YFSETQ in the germline V gene. The CDR3 is 18 amino acids.